The 14 T cell receptor beta chains given below trace back to one sample, sequenced in a study of Ad26.COV2.S vaccination and SARS-CoV-2 variants. TCRdb's table, derived via immunoSEQ multiplex PCR, lists solely in-frame clones and lacks some. The table includes about 400,000 clones, roughly 80% detected once. Noted treatment: over 15 received Ad26.COV2.S at low or high dose, single or two shots; roughly 5 received placebo; per-sample allocation not given. Day 63 following the first vaccine or placebo injection was when the samples were taken. The sequencing used peripheral blood, collected in a trial of Ad26.COV2.S vaccine versus placebo. All receptors derive from a person aged 18-60 years who received the Ad26.COV2.S COVID-19 vaccine or a placebo.

The V gene is TRBV27, the J gene TRBJ1-2, with D possibly being TRBD1 (5 bases). The germline V gene has CDR1 MNHEY and CDR2 SMNVEV (reference sequence). The CDR3 spans 13 residues. V lost 3 bases and J 8 bases, leaving 13 bases between the germline ends. CDR3 in DNA: TGTGCCAGCAGTTTTCAGGGTCCGGAGGGCTACACCTTC. Encoded protein: CASSFQGPEGYTF.

The V gene is TRBV5-1, the J gene TRBJ2-7, with D tentatively TRBD2 (6 bases). CDR1 and CDR2 (germline): SGHRS, YFSETQ. The V and J ends lost 2 bases and 1 base respectively, with 13 bases between them. CDR3 length: 15 residues. CDR3 loop: CASSFNPGRSYEQYF. The CDR3 bases are TGCGCCAGCAGCTTCAACCCGGGGAGGTCCTACGAGCAGTACTTC.

The J gene is TRBJ1-2, the V gene TRBV20-1; D gene unclear. This CDR3 contains 11 residues. CDR1 and CDR2 from the germline V gene are DFQATT and SNEGSKA (reference sequence). The germline V and J ends were trimmed by 6 bases and 3 bases, with 8 bases remaining between them. CDR3 region: CSARSDYGYTF. The DNA of the CDR3 is TGCAGTGCCCGGTCAGACTATGGCTACACCTTC.

The gene calls are TRBV27 and TRBJ1-5; D perhaps matches TRBD1 (5 bases). The germline V and J ends were trimmed by 3 bases and 7 bases, with 10 bases remaining between them. CDR1 and CDR2 from the germline V gene are MNHEY and SMNVEV (reference sequence). This CDR3 is built from 13 residues. CDR3 protein: CASSLSGGQPQHF. In DNA form, the CDR3 reads TGTGCCAGCAGTTTGTCCGGGGGGCAGCCCCAGCATTTT.

This sequence joins TRBV10-3 and TRBJ1-2; D is perhaps TRBD1 (5 bases). The V gene lost 2 bases and the J gene lost 8 bases, with 12 bases spanning the gap. Germline V gene sequence: CDR1 ENHRY, CDR2 SYGVKD. CDR3 size: 13 residues. CDR3 sequence (DNA): TGTGCCATCAGTGAGGGGGGGGGAGACGGCTACACCTTC. This gives the protein CAISEGGGDGYTF.

The chain combines TRBV6-4 with TRBJ2-3; 9 nucleotides agree with TRBD1. Germline V gene data show CDR1 as MRHNA and CDR2 as SNTAGT. Losses at the gene ends were 3 bases for V and 2 bases for J; bases not matched to a gene: 3. There are 15 residues in the CDR3. CDR3 protein: CASSETGGSTDTQYF. As DNA, the CDR3 is TGTGCCAGCAGTGAGACAGGGGGATCCACAGATACGCAGTATTTT.

This sequence joins TRBV7-2 and TRBJ2-4, with 9 bases identical to TRBD2. J gave up 4 bases and V 1 base, and 11 bases lay outside the gene matches. Germline V lookup: CDR1 SGHTA, CDR2 FQGNSA. The length of the CDR3 is 18 residues. Here the CDR3 DNA reads TGTGCCAGCAGCTTAGGTCGGGCCGCGGGAGGGGTAAAAAACATTCAGTACTTC. Its translation is CASSLGRAAGGVKNIQYF.

The chain uses TRBV7-6 and TRBJ2-5; 14 nucleotides align to TRBD2. The germline V gene encodes CDR1 SGHVS and CDR2 FNYEAQ. Trimming removed 5 bases from V and 6 bases from J; junction bases left unmatched: 11. This CDR3 spans 17 amino acids. The CDR3 loop is CASSQGTSGRVRQTQYF. CDR3 coding DNA: TGTGCCAGCAGCCAAGGGACTAGCGGGAGAGTTCGGCAGACCCAGTACTTC.

This chain connects TRBV3-1 (or the pseudogene TRBV3-2) to TRBJ2-7; D perhaps matches TRBD2 (5 bases). Germline loops: CDR1 LGHDT, CDR2 YNNKEL (reference sequence). This CDR3 comprises 14 residues. Trimming shortened V by 4 bases and J by 0 bases, and 10 bases separated the two germline ends. This CDR3 reads CASSLSAGSYEQYF. The CDR3 nucleotides read TGTGCCAGCAGCCTTAGCGCAGGCTCCTACGAGCAGTACTTC.

The rearrangement joins TRBV7-3 to TRBJ1-2; D perhaps matches TRBD1 (5 bases). Trimming removed 3 bases from V and 2 bases from J, with 13 bases in between. The CDR3 is 15 residues long. The germline V gene encodes CDR1 SGHTA and CDR2 FQGTGA. The CDR3 DNA sequence: TGTGCCAGCAGCTTGGTGGGGGGAGGAAACTATGGCTACACCTTC. Translating it yields CASSLVGGGNYGYTF.

The chain couples TRBV2 to TRBJ2-5; D not certain. Trimming cost V 7 bases and J 1 base, with 10 bases left between them. The germline CDR1 and CDR2 sequences are SNHLY and FYNNEI. This CDR3 has 13 residues. CDR3 protein: CASMERSQETQYF. Written as DNA, the CDR3 is TGTGCCAGCATGGAACGGAGCCAAGAGACCCAGTACTTC.

This clone was counted a few times. The genes are TRBV5-1 and TRBJ2-1; 9 bases are a match to TRBD2. The CDR3 consists of 16 residues. CDR1 is SGHRS and CDR2 is YFSETQ in the germline V gene. J lost 3 bases, V lost 4 bases, and 8 bases had no gene match. CDR3 region: CASSPVAGGDYNEQFF. CDR3 bases: TGCGCCAGCAGCCCTGTCGCGGGAGGGGACTACAATGAGCAGTTCTTC. Full variable domain (missing parts from reference TRBV5-1 and TRBJ2-1): KAGVTQTPRYLIKTRGQQVTLSCSPISGHRSVSWYQQTPGQGLQFLFEYFSETQRNKGNFPGRFSGRQFSNSRSEMNVSTLELGDSALYLCASSPVAGGDYNEQFFGPGTRLTVL.

The rearrangement uses TRBV11-1 and TRBJ2-7; D may be TRBD2 (6 bases). Germline V gene lookup returns CDR1 SGHAT and CDR2 FQDESV (reference sequence). V was clipped by 3 bases and J by 6 bases, with 12 bases between them. The CDR3 is 13 residues long. CDR3 sequence reads: CASSLALASEQYF. CDR3 in DNA: TGTGCCAGCAGCTTGGCCCTAGCGAGCGAGCAGTACTTC.

This chain joins TRBV10-1 and TRBJ1-2, with D possibly matching TRBD1 (5 bases). Germline V lookup: CDR1 WNHNN, CDR2 SYGVQD (reference sequence). Deletions cut 5 bases from V and 0 bases from J, with 19 bases between. The CDR3 is 17 residues long. CDR3 sequence (DNA): TGCGCCAGCAGTTCCGGTGTGGGGCACAGAGCTAACTATGGCTACACCTTC. This sequence encodes CASSSGVGHRANYGYTF.